This TCR beta chain was profiled in a study of blood T cell repertoires in COVID-19. Across the whole study: The analysed material was cDNA or gDNA that came from T cells, B-cell-depleted T cells, or PBMCs.

In its sample, this clone was seen once. The germline V and J ends were trimmed by 2 bases and 2 bases, with 13 bases remaining between them. CDR3 length: 15 amino acids. Germline loops: CDR1 SGHRS, CDR2 YFSETQ. Source study methods: Estimated nucleated cell counts came from reference gene primer amplification. Data came from immunoSEQ multiplex PCR; TCRdb stores just in-frame clones and leaves some out. V, J and clone size reflect that table, while D and trimming were determined from the DNA. The table records under 100,000 clones, over 75% of them present only once. This TCR was recovered from a woman aged 70-85 years with acute or convalescent COVID-19. The sequenced sample consisted of peripheral blood. This sequence joins TRBV5-1 and TRBJ2-5; D remains ambiguous. The DNA for the CDR3 is TGCGCCAGCAGCTTAGGTTTAGTCGGGCAAGAGACCCAGTACTTC. Translation: CASSLGLVGQETQYF. Together with reference TRBV5-1 and TRBJ2-5, the CDR3 gives the full variable domain: KAGVTQTPRYLIKTRGQQVTLSCSPISGHRSVSWYQQTPGQGLQFLFEYFSETQRNKGNFPGRFSGRQFSNSRSEMNVSTLELGDSALYLCASSLGLVGQETQYFGPGTRLLVL.